This T cell receptor (beta chain) comes out of a study of monozygotic twins with inflammatory bowel disease. Notes on the study in general: The sharing of clonotypes with others was lower in IBD patients than in healthy twins, especially with disease activity.

Comments on this clonotype: What it binds is unknown.

TCRdb reprocessed the 5' RACE reads; each CDR3 protein has one entry and no DNA is given. The ten top clones account for about 2.4%, within a sample of 150,000 to 200,000 distinct CDR3 sequences. Sequences were obtained from blood. This sequence was found in a human donor with ulcerative colitis or Crohn's disease, or a healthy co-twin of an affected twin (not recorded which).

CDR3 loop: CSCGAGHGYTF. The rearrangement uses TRBV29-1 and TRBJ1-2; TCRdb outputs TRBD1, but without DNA this stays unchecked. Germline V lookup: CDR1 SQVTM, CDR2 ANQGSEA. There are 11 residues in the CDR3. Full variable domain (outside the CDR3, taken from reference TRBV29-1 and TRBJ1-2): SAVISQKPSRDICQRGTSLTIQCQVDSQVTMMFWYRQQPGQSLTLIATANQGSEATYESGFVIDKFPISRPNLTFSTLTVSNMSPEDSSIYLCSCGAGHGYTFGSGTRLTVV.